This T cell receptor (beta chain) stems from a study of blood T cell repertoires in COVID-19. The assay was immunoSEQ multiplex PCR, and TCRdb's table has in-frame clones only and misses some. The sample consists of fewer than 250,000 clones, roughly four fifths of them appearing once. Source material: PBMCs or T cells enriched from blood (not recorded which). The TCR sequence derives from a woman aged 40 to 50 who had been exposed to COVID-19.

CDR3 coding DNA: TGTGCCAGCAGACCCAGACAAGAAAATGAAAAACTGTTTTTT. It is translated as CASRPRQENEKLFF. The chain is built from TRBV6-6 and TRBJ1-4; D is unresolved. Germline CDR1 reads MNHNY; CDR2 reads SVGAGI (reference sequence). This CDR3 has 14 amino acids. V lost 6 bases and J lost 5, with 13 bases in between.